This TCR beta chain is drawn from a study of T cells in narcolepsy. Study as a whole: Donors had narcolepsy type 1 or type 2, or were healthy controls. Study results and caveats: In some patient and control memory CD4+ samples, autoreactive clones were absent. HCRT-specific and TRIB2-specific autoreactive clonotypes appeared among same-patient CSF and blood CD4+ clonotypes. Autoreactive clonotypes reportedly recurred in blood of same and different patients, not controls.

CDR3 size: 15 residues. J was trimmed by 7 bases and V by 0 bases; bases with no gene match: 5. Germline V gene data show CDR1 as SGDLS and CDR2 as YYNGEE. Sequenced by immunoSEQ multiplex PCR; TCRdb stores in-frame clones only, minus some. The table has tens of thousands of clones, about four fifths seen once; the top ten hold around 0.9%. A remark on this clone: Antigen unknown.

V gene TRBV9 combines with J gene TRBJ2-1; TRBD1 matches 9 bases. Specimen: CD45RA- memory CD4+ T cells from PBMCs. The receptor was isolated from a human donor with narcolepsy. The chain's CDR3 is CASSVEGQGRNEQFF. CDR3 nucleotides: TGTGCCAGCAGCGTAGAGGGACAGGGACGAAATGAGCAGTTCTTC.